The source of this T cell receptor (beta chain) is a study of T cells in localized non-small cell lung cancer. This CDR3 spans 16 amino acids. V lost 6 bases to trimming and J lost 4 bases, with 24 bases between them. The germline V gene has CDR1 SQVTM and CDR2 ANQGSEA. Profiled with immunoSEQ multiplex PCR; TCRdb holds only in-frame clones, not every one. The repertoire holds just over 3,000 clones, with less than 25% as singletons. The material sequenced was lung tumor tissue, taken before any cancer treatment. This chain connects TRBV29-1 to TRBJ1-2; no firm D call. This sequence was found in a woman between 35 and 75 years old with stage I lung adenocarcinoma. CDR3 sequence reads: CSVGPDAVPDAYGYTF. CDR3 DNA sequence: TGCAGCGTGGGCCCTGACGCCGTTCCAGACGCCTATGGCTACACCTTC.